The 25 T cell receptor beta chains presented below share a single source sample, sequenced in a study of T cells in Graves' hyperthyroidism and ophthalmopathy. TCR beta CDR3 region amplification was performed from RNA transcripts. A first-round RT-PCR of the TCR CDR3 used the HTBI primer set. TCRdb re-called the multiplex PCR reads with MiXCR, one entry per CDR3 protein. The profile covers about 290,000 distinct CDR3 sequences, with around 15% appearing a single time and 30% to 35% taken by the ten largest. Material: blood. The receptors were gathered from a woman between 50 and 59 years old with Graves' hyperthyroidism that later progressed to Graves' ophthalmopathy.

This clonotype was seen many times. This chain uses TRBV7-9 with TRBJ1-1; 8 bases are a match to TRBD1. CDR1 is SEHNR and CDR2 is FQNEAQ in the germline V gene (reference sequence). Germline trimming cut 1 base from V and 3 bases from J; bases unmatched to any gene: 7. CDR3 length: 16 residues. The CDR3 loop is CASSLGVRGPDTEAFF. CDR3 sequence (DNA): TGTGCCAGCAGCTTAGGAGTCAGGGGGCCGGACACTGAAGCTTTCTTT.

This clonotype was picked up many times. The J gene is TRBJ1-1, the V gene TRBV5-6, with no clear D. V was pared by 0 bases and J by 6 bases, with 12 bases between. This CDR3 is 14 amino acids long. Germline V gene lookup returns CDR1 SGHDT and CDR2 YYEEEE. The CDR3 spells CASSLGYISAEAFF. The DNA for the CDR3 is TGTGCCAGCAGCTTGGGTTACATCAGCGCTGAAGCTTTCTTT.

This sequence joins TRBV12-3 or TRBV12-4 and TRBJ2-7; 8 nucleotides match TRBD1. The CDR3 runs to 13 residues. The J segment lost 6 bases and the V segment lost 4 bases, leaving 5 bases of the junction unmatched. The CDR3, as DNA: TGTGCCAGCAGTTCCTCAGGGGGCTCCGAGCAGTACTTC. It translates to CASSSSGGSEQYF.

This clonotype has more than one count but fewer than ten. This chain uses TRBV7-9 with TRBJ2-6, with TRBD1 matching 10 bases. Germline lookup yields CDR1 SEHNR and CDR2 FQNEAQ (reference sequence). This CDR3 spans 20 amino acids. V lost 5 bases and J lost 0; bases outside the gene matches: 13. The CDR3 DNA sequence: TGTGCCAGCAGCGGGCGAGCCCCGGGACAGGGGTTCTCTGGGGCCAACGTCCTGACTTTC. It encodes CASSGRAPGQGFSGANVLTF.

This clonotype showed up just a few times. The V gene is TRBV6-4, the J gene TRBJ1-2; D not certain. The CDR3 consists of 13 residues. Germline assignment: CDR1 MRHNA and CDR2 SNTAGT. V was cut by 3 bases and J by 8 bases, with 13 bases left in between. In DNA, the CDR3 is TGTGCCAGCAGTGAAGACCCCACGGGAGGCTACACCTTC. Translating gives CASSEDPTGGYTF.

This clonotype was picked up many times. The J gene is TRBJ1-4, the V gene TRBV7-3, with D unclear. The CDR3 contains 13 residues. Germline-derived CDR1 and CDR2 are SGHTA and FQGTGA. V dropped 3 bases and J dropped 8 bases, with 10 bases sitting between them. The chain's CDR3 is CASSFGPGEKLFF. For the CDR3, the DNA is TGTGCCAGCAGCTTTGGACCCGGCGAAAAACTGTTTTTT.

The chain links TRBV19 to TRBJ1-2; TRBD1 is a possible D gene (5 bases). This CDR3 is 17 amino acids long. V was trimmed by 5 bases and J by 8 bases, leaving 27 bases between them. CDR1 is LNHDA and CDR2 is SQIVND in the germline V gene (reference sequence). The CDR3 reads CASSHTRTKILPGGYTF. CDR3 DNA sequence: TGTGCCAGTAGTCATACCCGGACAAAGATCCTCCCGGGGGGCTACACCTTC.

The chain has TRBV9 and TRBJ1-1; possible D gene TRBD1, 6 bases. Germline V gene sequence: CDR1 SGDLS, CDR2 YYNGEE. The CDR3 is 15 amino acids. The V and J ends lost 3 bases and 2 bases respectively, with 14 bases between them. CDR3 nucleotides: TGTGCCAGCAGCGGAAGTGGGGGGGCCAACACTGAAGCTTTCTTT. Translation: CASSGSGGANTEAFF.

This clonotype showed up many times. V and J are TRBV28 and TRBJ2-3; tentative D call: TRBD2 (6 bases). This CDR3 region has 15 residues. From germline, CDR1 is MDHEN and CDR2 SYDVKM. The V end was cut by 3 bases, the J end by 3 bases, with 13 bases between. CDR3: CASSFFSSGTDTQYF. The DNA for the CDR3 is TGTGCCAGCAGTTTCTTCTCCAGCGGGACAGATACGCAGTATTTT.

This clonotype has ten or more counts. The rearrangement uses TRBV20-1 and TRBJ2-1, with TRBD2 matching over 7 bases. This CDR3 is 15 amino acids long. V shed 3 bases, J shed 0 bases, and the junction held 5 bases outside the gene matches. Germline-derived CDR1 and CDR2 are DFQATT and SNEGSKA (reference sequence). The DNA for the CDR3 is TGCAGTGCTAGTTCCCTAGCGGTCTCCTACAATGAGCAGTTCTTC. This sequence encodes CSASSLAVSYNEQFF.

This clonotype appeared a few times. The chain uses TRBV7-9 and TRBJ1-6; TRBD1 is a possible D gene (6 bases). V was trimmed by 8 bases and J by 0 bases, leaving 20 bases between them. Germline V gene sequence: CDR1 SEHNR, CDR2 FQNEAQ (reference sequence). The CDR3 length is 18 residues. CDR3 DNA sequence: TGTGCCAGCTCCCCTGGCCGGGGGCGAAGCTCCTATAATTCACCCCTCCACTTT. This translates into CASSPGRGRSSYNSPLHF.

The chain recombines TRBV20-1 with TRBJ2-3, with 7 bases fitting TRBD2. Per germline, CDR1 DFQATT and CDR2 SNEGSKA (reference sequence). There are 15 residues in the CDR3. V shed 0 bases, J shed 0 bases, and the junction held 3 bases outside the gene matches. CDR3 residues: CSARDPRESTDTQYF. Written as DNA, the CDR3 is TGCAGTGCTAGAGATCCGCGGGAGAGCACAGATACGCAGTATTTT.

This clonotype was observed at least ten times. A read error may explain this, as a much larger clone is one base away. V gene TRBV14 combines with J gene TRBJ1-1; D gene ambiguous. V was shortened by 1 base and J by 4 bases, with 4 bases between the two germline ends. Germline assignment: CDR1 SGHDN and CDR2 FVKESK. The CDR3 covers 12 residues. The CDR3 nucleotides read TGTGCCAGCAGCCAAGCGGGCACTGAAGCTTTCTTT. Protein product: CASSQAGTEAFF.

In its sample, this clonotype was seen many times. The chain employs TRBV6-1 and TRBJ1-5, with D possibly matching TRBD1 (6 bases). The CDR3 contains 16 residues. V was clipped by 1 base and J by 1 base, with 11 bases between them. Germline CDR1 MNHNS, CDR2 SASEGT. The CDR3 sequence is CASSEVGGRSNQPQHF. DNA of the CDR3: TGTGCCAGCAGTGAAGTCGGGGGGCGAAGCAATCAGCCCCAGCATTTT.

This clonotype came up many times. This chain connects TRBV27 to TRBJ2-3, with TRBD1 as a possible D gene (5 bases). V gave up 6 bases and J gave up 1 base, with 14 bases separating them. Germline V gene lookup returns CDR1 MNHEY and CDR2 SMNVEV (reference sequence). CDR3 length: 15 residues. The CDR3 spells CASSLGRWGTDTQYF. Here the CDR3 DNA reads TGTGCCAGCAGCCTGGGGCGGTGGGGCACAGATACGCAGTATTTT.

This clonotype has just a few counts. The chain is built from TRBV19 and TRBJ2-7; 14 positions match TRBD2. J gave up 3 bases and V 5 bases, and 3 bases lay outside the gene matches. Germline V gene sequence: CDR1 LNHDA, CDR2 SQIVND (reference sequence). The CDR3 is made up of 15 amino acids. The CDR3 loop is CASSSGTSGSYEQYF. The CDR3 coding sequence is TGTGCCAGTAGTTCCGGGACTAGCGGGAGCTACGAGCAGTACTTC. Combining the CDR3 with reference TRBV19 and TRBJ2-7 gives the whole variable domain DGGITQSPKYLFRKEGQNVTLSCEQNLNHDAMYWYRQDPGQGLRLIYYSQIVNDFQKGDIAEGYSVSREKKESFPLTVTSAQKNPTAFYLCASSSGTSGSYEQYFGPGTRLTVT.

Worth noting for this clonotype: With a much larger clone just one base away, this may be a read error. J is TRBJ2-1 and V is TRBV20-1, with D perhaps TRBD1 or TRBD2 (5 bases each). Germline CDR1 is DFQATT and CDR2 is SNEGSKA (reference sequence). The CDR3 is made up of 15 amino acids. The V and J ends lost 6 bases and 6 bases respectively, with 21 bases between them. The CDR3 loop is CSAEEKGEFINEQFF. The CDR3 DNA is TGCAGTGCCGAAGAAAAAGGGGAGTTTATCAATGAGCAGTTCTTC.

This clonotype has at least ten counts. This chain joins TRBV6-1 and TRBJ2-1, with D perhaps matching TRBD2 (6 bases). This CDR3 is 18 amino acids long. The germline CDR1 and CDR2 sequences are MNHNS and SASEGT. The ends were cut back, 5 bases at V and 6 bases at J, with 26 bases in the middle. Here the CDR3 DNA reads TGTGCCAGCAGTTCCCCAGCCGGCCTAGGACGGAGGGGCAATGAGCAGTTCTTC. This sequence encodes CASSSPAGLGRRGNEQFF.

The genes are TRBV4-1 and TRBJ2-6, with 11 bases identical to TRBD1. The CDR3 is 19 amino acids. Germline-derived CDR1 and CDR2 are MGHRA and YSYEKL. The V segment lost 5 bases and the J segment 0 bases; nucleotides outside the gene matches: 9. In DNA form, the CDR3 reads TGCGCCAGCAGCGGACCCCAGGGACAGGGGGTCTCTGGGGCCAACGTCCTGACTTTC. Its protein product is CASSGPQGQGVSGANVLTF.

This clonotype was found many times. For the CDR3, the DNA is TGTGCCAGCAGTGAAGCGGCAGGGAGCGAAAACATTCAGTACTTC. Translated: CASSEAAGSENIQYF. The chain joins TRBV2 to TRBJ2-4; perhaps D is TRBD1 or TRBD2 (5 bases each). Deletions cut 0 bases from V and 5 bases from J, with 11 bases between. Germline V gene data show CDR1 as SNHLY and CDR2 as FYNNEI. The CDR3 covers 15 residues.

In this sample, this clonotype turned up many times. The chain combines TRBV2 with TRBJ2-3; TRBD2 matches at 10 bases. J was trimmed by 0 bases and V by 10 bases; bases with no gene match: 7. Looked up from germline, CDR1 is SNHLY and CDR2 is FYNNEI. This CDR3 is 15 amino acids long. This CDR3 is CATQGLARSTDTQYF. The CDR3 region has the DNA TGTGCCACTCAGGGACTAGCGCGAAGCACAGATACGCAGTATTTT.

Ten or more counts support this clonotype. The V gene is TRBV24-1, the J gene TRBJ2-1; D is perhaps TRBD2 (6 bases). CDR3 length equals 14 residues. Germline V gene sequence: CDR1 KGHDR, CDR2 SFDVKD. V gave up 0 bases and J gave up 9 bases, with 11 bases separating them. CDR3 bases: TGTGCCACCAGTGATTTGCTTGGCGGGACTGAGCAGTTCTTC. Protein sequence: CATSDLLGGTEQFF.

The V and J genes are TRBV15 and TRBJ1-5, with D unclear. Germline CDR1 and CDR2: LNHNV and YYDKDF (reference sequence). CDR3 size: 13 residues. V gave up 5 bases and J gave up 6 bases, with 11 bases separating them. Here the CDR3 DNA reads TGTGCCACCAGCCCAATGGGAGGTCAGCCCCAGCATTTT. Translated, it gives CATSPMGGQPQHF.

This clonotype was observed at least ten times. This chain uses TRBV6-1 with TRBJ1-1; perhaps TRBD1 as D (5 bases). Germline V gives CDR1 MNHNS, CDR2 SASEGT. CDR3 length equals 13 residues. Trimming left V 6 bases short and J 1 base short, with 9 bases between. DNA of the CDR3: TGTGCCAGCAGAATGACAGAGAACACTGAAGCTTTCTTT. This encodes CASRMTENTEAFF.

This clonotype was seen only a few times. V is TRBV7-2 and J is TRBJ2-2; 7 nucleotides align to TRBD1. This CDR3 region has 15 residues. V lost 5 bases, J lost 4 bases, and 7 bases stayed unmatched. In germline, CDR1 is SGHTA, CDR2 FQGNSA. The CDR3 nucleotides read TGTGCCAGCAGCCCCTGGGACAGACCCACCGGGGAGCTGTTTTTT. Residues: CASSPWDRPTGELFF.